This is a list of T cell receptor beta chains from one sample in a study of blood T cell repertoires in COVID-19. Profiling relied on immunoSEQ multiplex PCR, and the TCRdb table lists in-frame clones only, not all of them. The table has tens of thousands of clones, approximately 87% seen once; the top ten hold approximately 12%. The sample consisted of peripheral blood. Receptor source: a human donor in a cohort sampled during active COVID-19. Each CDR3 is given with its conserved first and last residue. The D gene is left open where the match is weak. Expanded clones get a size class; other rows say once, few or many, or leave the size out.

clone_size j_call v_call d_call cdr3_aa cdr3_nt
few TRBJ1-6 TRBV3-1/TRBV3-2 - CASSPTGHSPLHF TGTGCCAGCAGCCCTACAGGGCACTCACCCCTCCACTTT
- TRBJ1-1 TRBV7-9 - CASSTSTSYRIQETFF TGTGCCAGCAGCACATCCACTAGTTATAGGATCCAGGAGACTTTCTTT
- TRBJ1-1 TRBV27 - CASSTLFRGDGTEAFF TGTGCCAGCAGCACCCTGTTTCGGGGGGACGGCACTGAAGCTTTCTTT
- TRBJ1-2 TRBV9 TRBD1 CASTFGGTGDYGYTF TGTGCCAGCACCTTTGGGGGGACAGGCGACTATGGCTACACCTTC
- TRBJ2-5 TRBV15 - CATSASARETQYF TGTGCCACCAGCGCAAGCGCAAGAGAGACCCAGTACTTC
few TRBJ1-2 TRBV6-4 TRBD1 CASGWMGQGSF TGTGCCAGCGGTTGGATGGGACAGGGTTCCTTC
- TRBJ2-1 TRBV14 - CASSQEARSGEQFF TGTGCCAGCAGCCAAGAAGCAAGGTCAGGTGAGCAGTTCTTC
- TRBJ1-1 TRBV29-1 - CSVDLRLVRNTEAFF TGCAGCGTTGATCTTCGCCTCGTGAGGAACACTGAAGCTTTCTTT
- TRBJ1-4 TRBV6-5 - CASGRETNEKLFF TGTGCCAGCGGAAGGGAGACTAATGAAAAACTGTTTTTT
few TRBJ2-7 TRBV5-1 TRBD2 CASSLERGLYEQYF TGCGCCAGCAGCCTCGAGCGGGGCCTCTACGAGCAGTACTTC
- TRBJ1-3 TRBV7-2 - CASSSDSFSGNTIYF TGTGCCAGCAGCTCTGACAGCTTCTCTGGAAACACCATATATTTT
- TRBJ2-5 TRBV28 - CASSPLRQAQETQYF TGTGCCAGCAGTCCCCTCCGACAGGCTCAAGAGACCCAGTACTTC
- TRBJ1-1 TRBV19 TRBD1 CASSTQGEAEAFF TGTGCCAGTAGTACCCAGGGGGAGGCTGAAGCTTTCTTT
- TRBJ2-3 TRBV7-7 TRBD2 CASSLASGGTDTQYF TGTGCCAGCAGCTTGGCTAGCGGGGGCACAGATACGCAGTATTTT
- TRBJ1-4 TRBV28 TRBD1 CASSPIGQGRTNEKLFF TGTGCCAGCAGCCCGATCGGACAGGGCCGCACTAATGAAAAACTGTTTTTT
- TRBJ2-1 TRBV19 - CASIGRGSYNEQFF TGTGCCAGTATTGGTAGGGGCTCCTACAATGAGCAGTTCTTC
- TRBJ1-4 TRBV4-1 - CASSQAQGGSNEKLFF TGCGCCAGCAGCCAAGCCCAGGGAGGGTCTAATGAAAAACTGTTTTTT
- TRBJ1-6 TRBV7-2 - CASSTPTGWDSPLHF TGTGCCAGCAGCACCCCTACAGGGTGGGATTCACCCCTCCACTTT
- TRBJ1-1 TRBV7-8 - CASSHLASEAFF TGTGCCAGCAGCCACCTGGCCAGTGAAGCTTTCTTT
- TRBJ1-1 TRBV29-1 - CSVVRPAAFF TGCAGCGTTGTGAGGCCGGCAGCTTTCTTT
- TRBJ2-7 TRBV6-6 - CASTFTSRDTYEQYF TGTGCCAGCACCTTTACTTCCAGGGACACCTACGAGCAGTACTTC
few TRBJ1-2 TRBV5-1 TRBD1 CASSPGQERNYGYTF TGCGCCAGCAGCCCAGGACAGGAGCGCAACTATGGCTACACCTTC
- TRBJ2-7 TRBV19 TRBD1 CASSILGTGDYEQYF TGTGCCAGTAGTATACTCGGGACAGGGGACTACGAGCAGTACTTC
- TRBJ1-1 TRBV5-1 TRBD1 CASGTGANTEAFF TGCGCCAGCGGGACAGGGGCGAACACTGAAGCTTTCTTT
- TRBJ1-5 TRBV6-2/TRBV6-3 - CASSRDYSNQPQHF TGTGCCAGCAGTCGGGATTATAGCAATCAGCCCCAGCATTTT